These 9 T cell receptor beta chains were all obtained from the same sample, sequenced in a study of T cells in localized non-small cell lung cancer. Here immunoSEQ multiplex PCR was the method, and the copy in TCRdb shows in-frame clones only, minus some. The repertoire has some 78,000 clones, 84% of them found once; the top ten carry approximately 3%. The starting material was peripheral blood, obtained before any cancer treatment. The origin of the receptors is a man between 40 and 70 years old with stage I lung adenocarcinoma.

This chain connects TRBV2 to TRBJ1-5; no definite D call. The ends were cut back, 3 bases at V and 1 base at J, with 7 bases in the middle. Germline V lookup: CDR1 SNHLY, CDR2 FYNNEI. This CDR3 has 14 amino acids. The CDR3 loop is CASSDRRSNQPQHF. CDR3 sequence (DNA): TGTGCCAGCAGTGACCGCAGAAGCAATCAGCCCCAGCATTTT.

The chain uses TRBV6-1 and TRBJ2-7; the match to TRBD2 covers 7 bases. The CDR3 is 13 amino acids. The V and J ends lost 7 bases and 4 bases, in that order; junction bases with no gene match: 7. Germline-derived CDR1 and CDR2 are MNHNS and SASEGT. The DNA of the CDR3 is TGTGCCAGCAAGGGGTGGGAGGGGTACGAGCAGTACTTC. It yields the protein CASKGWEGYEQYF.

The CDR3 sequence is CASSPQPPGQGNDEQFF. The CDR3 DNA is TGTGCCAGCAGCCCTCAACCTCCGGGACAGGGGAACGATGAGCAGTTCTTC. The rearrangement uses TRBV27 and TRBJ2-1, with TRBD1 identical over 10 bases. The CDR3 is 17 amino acids. The V gene end was trimmed by 6 bases and the J gene end by 8 bases; junction bases not matched to a gene: 16. Germline assignment: CDR1 MNHEY and CDR2 SMNVEV (reference sequence).

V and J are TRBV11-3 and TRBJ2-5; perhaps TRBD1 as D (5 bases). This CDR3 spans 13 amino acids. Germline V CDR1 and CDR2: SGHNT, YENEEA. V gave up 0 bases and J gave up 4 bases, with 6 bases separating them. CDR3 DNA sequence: TGTGCCAGCAGCTTAGATCAGGGAGAGACCCAGTACTTC. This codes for CASSLDQGETQYF.

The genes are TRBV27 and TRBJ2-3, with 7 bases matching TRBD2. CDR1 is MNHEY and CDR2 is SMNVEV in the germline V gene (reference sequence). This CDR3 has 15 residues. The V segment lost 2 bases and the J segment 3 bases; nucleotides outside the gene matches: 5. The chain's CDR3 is CASSLTPGGTDTQYF. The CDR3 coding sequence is TGTGCCAGCAGTTTAACCCCGGGGGGAACAGATACGCAGTATTTT.

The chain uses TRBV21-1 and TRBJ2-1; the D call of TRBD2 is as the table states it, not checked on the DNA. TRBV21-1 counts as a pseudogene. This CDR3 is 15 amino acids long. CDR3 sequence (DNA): TGTGCCAGCAGCAACACCGCGGGGGGTATCTATGAGCAGTTCTTC. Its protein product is CASSNTAGGIYEQFF.

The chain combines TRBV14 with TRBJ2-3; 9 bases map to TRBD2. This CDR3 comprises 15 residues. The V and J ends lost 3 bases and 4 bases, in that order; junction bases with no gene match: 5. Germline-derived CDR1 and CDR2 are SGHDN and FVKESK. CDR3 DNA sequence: TGTGCCAGCAGCCAGGAGCGGGAGGTTTCAGATACGCAGTATTTT. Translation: CASSQEREVSDTQYF.

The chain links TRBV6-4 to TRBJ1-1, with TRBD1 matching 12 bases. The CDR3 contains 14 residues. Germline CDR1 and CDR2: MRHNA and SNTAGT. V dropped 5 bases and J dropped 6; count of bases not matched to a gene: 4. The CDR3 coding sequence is TGTGCCAGCAGTCGCGGGACAGGGGGCTCTGAAGCTTTCTTT. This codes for CASSRGTGGSEAFF.

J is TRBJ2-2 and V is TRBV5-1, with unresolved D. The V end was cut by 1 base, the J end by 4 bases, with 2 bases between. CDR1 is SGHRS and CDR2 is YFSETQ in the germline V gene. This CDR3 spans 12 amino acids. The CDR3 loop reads CASSLITGELFF. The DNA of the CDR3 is TGCGCCAGCAGCTTGATCACCGGGGAGCTGTTTTTT.